Below, 25 T cell receptor beta chains from the same sample are listed, as sequenced in a study of T cell changes during pregnancy in multiple sclerosis. Libraries were prepared by immunoSEQ multiplex PCR; TCRdb keeps only in-frame clonotypes and omits some of them. The sample contains tens of thousands of clones, 90% to 95% of which appear only once. Sequencing was performed on CD4+ T cells from peripheral blood mononuclear cells, taken after pregnancy. These receptors were taken from a female donor with multiple sclerosis, enrolled in a pregnancy study.

This sequence joins TRBV7-2 and TRBJ2-2, with a tentative D call TRBD2 (6 bases). CDR1 SGHTA and CDR2 FQGNSA come from the germline V gene. Trimming removed 5 bases from V and 1 base from J, with 14 bases in between. The length of the CDR3 is 16 residues. CDR3 loop: CASSPRGGGNTGELFF. Here the CDR3 DNA reads TGTGCCAGCAGCCCGCGTGGGGGAGGGAACACCGGGGAGCTGTTTTTT.

The J gene is TRBJ2-5, the V gene TRBV30, with 7 bases fitting TRBD1. Trimming at V came to 4 bases and at J to 2 bases, leaving 7 bases not matched to a gene. Germline CDR1 and CDR2: GTSNPN and SVGIG (reference sequence). The CDR3 runs to 14 residues. The CDR3 nucleotides are TGTGCCTGGATTAAAAGGGGGCTTCAAGAGACCCAGTACTTC. Its translation is CAWIKRGLQETQYF. The variable domain in full, completed from reference TRBV30 and TRBJ2-5, reads SQTIHQWPATLVQPVGSPLSLECTVEGTSNPNLYWYRQAAGRGLQLLFYSVGIGQISSEVPQNLSASRPQDRQFILSSKKLLLSDSGFYLCAWIKRGLQETQYFGPGTRLLVL.

This chain connects TRBV19 to TRBJ1-5, with 8 positions matching TRBD1. CDR3 size: 17 residues. CDR1 and CDR2 (germline): LNHDA, SQIVND (reference sequence). J was trimmed by 4 bases and V by 2 bases; bases with no gene match: 10. The CDR3 coding sequence is TGTGCCAGTAGTATACGCAGTGGGACAGGTGCGAATCAGCCCCAGCATTTT. It encodes CASSIRSGTGANQPQHF.

The chain uses TRBV6-1 and TRBJ2-3, with 9 bases matching TRBD2. V shed 4 bases and J 0 bases; nucleotides not matched to a gene: 11. Per germline, CDR1 MNHNS and CDR2 SASEGT. The CDR3 has 18 residues. The DNA of the CDR3 is TGTGCCAGCAGTGCGGTAGCCCTTAGCGGGAGTAGCACAGATACGCAGTATTTT. The encoded protein is CASSAVALSGSSTDTQYF.

The genes are TRBV4-1 and TRBJ2-7; possibly TRBD2 for D (6 bases). Trimming removed 3 bases at V and 4 bases at J, with 19 bases between. CDR1 is MGHRA, CDR2 YSYEKL, per germline. This CDR3 region has 16 residues. For the CDR3, the DNA is TGCGCCAGCAGCCAGGGGCCGGGGGTGGCAGAATACGAGCAGTACTTC. The encoded protein is CASSQGPGVAEYEQYF.

This rearrangement joins TRBV7-9 to TRBJ2-2; 9 bases are a match to TRBD2. In germline, CDR1 is SEHNR, CDR2 FQNEAQ (reference sequence). The CDR3 loop spans 18 amino acids. V was clipped by 4 bases and J by 8 bases; unmatched bases: 17. The chain's CDR3 is CASSSRRGLARAGGELFF. DNA of the CDR3: TGTGCCAGCAGCTCGAGAAGAGGACTAGCGAGAGCCGGGGGGGAGCTGTTTTTT.

The chain combines TRBV6-5 with TRBJ2-7; 9 bases fit TRBD1. Per the germline V gene, CDR1 is MNHEY and CDR2 is SVGAGI. After removal of 6 bases from V and 6 bases from J, the junction contained 3 bases not matched to a gene. The CDR3 sequence is 12 residues long. Here the CDR3 reads CASRRTGAEQYF. The CDR3 DNA reads as TGTGCCAGCAGACGGACAGGGGCCGAGCAGTACTTC.

The rearrangement uses TRBV27 and TRBJ2-5; 8 positions agree with TRBD2. J gave up 5 bases and V 0 bases, and 5 bases lay outside the gene matches. CDR1 and CDR2 from the germline V gene are MNHEY and SMNVEV (reference sequence). The CDR3 spans 15 residues. The CDR3 loop reads CASSLSNGRAETQYF. The DNA for the CDR3 is TGTGCCAGCAGTTTATCGAACGGGAGGGCTGAGACCCAGTACTTC.

This clone has only one observation. The rearrangement links TRBV6-1 to TRBJ2-2, with 8 bases that match TRBD1. This CDR3 region has 14 residues. Losses at the gene ends were 6 bases for V and 4 bases for J; bases not matched to a gene: 4. CDR1 and CDR2 from the germline V gene are MNHNS and SASEGT. CDR3 sequence: CASSWTGITGELFF. The CDR3 region has the DNA TGTGCCAGCAGCTGGACAGGGATCACCGGGGAGCTGTTTTTT.

V usage is TRBV12-2 and J usage is TRBJ1-5. TRBV12-2 counts as a pseudogene. The CDR3 is 17 amino acids. In DNA, the CDR3 is TGTGCAAGTCGCTTAGGACTCTGGGGGACTCCCGATCAGCCCCAGCATTTT. This sequence encodes CASRLGLWGTPDQPQHF.

This clone was seen once. The chain has TRBV28 and TRBJ2-7; 14 nucleotides match TRBD2. CDR1 is MDHEN, CDR2 SYDVKM, per germline. This CDR3 spans 18 amino acids. V trimming: 5 bases; J trimming: 5 bases; junction bases outside the gene matches: 14. CDR3 nucleotide sequence: TGTGCCAGCAGTCCCCGAACGGGACTAGCGGGAGTTATCAACGAGCAGTACTTC. Protein: CASSPRTGLAGVINEQYF.

The gene calls are TRBV5-1 and TRBJ2-2, with D hard to call. Germline V gene lookup returns CDR1 SGHRS and CDR2 YFSETQ. This CDR3 contains 15 residues. Trimming removed 0 bases from V and 3 bases from J, with 9 bases in between. The CDR3 DNA reads as TGCGCCAGCAGCTTGGCCGTCCCCGACACCGGGGAGCTGTTTTTT. Its translation is CASSLAVPDTGELFF.

The chain carries TRBV28 and TRBJ2-4; 8 bases line up with TRBD1. After removal of 4 bases from V and 1 base from J, the junction contained 3 bases not matched to a gene. CDR3 length equals 15 residues. CDR1 is MDHEN and CDR2 is SYDVKM in the germline V gene. Here the CDR3 DNA reads TGTGCCAGCAGTTGGACAGGGCTGGCCAAAAACATTCAGTACTTC. Amino acids: CASSWTGLAKNIQYF.

The V gene is TRBV28, the J gene TRBJ2-1, with 9 nucleotides matching TRBD1. The germline V gene encodes CDR1 MDHEN and CDR2 SYDVKM. The CDR3 is 11 amino acids. J lost 14 bases, V lost 5 bases, and 4 bases had no gene match. The CDR3 DNA follows: TGTGCCAGCAGTCGCCGGGACAGGGAGTTCTTC. Protein: CASSRRDREFF. The whole variable domain, remainder taken from reference TRBV28 and TRBJ2-1, is DVKVTQSSRYLVKRTGEKVFLECVQDMDHENMFWYRQDPGLGLRLIYFSYDVKMKEKGDIPEGYSVSREKKERFSLILESASTNQTSMYLCASSRRDREFFGPGTRLTVL.

This CDR3 is CASRTPARGKETQYF. In DNA, the CDR3 is TGTGCCAGCAGAACGCCCGCCCGGGGGAAAGAGACCCAGTACTTC. J is TRBJ2-5 and V is TRBV28; D perhaps matches TRBD2 (6 bases). The CDR3 runs to 15 residues. Per the germline V gene, CDR1 is MDHEN and CDR2 is SYDVKM. The V and J ends lost 6 bases and 3 bases respectively, with 17 bases between them.

This clone turned up a few times. The rearrangement joins TRBV10-1 to TRBJ1-5, with D perhaps matching TRBD1 (5 bases). The CDR3 is 14 amino acids. Germline V lookup: CDR1 WNHNN, CDR2 SYGVQD (reference sequence). V lost 6 bases and J lost 6, with 15 bases in between. CDR3 protein: CASSPGGEGQPQHF. DNA for the CDR3: TGCGCCAGCAGCCCTGGAGGGGAAGGTCAGCCCCAGCATTTT.

The V call is TRBV5-1, the J call TRBJ1-6, with D possibly being TRBD1 (6 bases). The germline V gene has CDR1 SGHRS and CDR2 YFSETQ. Trimming left V 0 bases short and J 9 bases short, with 13 bases between. The CDR3 sequence is 15 residues long. CDR3 bases: TGCGCCAGCAGCTTGGACAGGGCCAATGGTTCACCCCTCCACTTT. This encodes CASSLDRANGSPLHF.

The chain has TRBV5-8 and TRBJ2-3; D might be TRBD2 (5 bases). V was cut by 1 base and J by 0 bases, with 12 bases left in between. Germline V gene sequence: CDR1 SGHTS, CDR2 YDEGEE. The CDR3 is made up of 16 amino acids. CDR3 DNA: TGTGCCAGCAGCTTGAAAACCGGCGGGAGCACAGATACGCAGTATTTT. It specifies CASSLKTGGSTDTQYF. Together with reference TRBV5-8 and TRBJ2-3, the CDR3 gives the full variable domain: EAGVTQSPTHLIKTRGQQATLRCSPISGHTSVYWYQQALGLGLQFLLWYDEGEERNRGNFPPRFSGRQFPNYSSELNVNALELEDSALYLCASSLKTGGSTDTQYFGPGTRLTVL.

V is TRBV5-6 and J is TRBJ1-1; 8 bases fit TRBD1. The CDR3 spans 13 residues. Germline CDR1 and CDR2: SGHDT and YYEEEE. Trimming removed 6 bases from V and 7 bases from J; junction bases left unmatched: 8. CDR3 DNA: TGTGCCAGCACCCCGACAGGGGCCGTTGAAGCTTTCTTT. Protein product: CASTPTGAVEAFF.

The J gene is TRBJ2-1, the V gene TRBV11-2; 9 bases fit TRBD1. V shed 2 bases and J 5 bases; nucleotides not matched to a gene: 13. The CDR3 covers 18 residues. Germline CDR1 SGHAT, CDR2 FQNNGV. This chain's CDR3 is CASSLTASGTGFNNEQFF. DNA for the CDR3: TGTGCCAGCAGCTTAACCGCCTCCGGGACAGGGTTCAACAATGAGCAGTTCTTC.

This clone occurred once. The V call is TRBV19, the J call TRBJ1-1, with D unresolved. Germline lookup yields CDR1 LNHDA and CDR2 SQIVND (reference sequence). The CDR3 has 14 amino acids. Trimming left V 2 bases short and J 6 bases short, with 13 bases between. In nucleotides, the CDR3 is TGTGCCAGTAGTATACAGACTCTCGGCGCTGAAGCTTTCTTT. This sequence encodes CASSIQTLGAEAFF.

This rearrangement joins TRBV29-1 to TRBJ2-6; 13 bases fit TRBD2. This CDR3 has 17 amino acids. With V trimmed by 6 bases and J by 0 bases, 5 bases remained unmatched. In germline, CDR1 is SQVTM, CDR2 ANQGSEA. CDR3 protein: CSVGLAGESSGANVLTF. The CDR3 DNA reads as TGCAGCGTCGGACTAGCGGGAGAATCCTCTGGGGCCAACGTCCTGACTTTC. The whole variable domain, filled in from reference TRBV29-1 and TRBJ2-6, reads SAVISQKPSRDICQRGTSLTIQCQVDSQVTMMFWYRQQPGQSLTLIATANQGSEATYESGFVIDKFPISRPNLTFSTLTVSNMSPEDSSIYLCSVGLAGESSGANVLTFGAGSRLTVL.

This clone was seen a few times. The chain recombines TRBV7-7 with TRBJ2-2; D might be TRBD2 (6 bases). Germline V CDR1 and CDR2: SSHAT, FNYEAQ (reference sequence). Trimming shortened V by 4 bases and J by 1 base, and 16 bases separated the two germline ends. The CDR3 runs 17 residues. In nucleotides, the CDR3 is TGTGCCAGCAGCTCATTATCGGGAGTGAGGAACACCGGGGAGCTGTTTTTT. Amino acid sequence: CASSSLSGVRNTGELFF. The entire variable domain, with the rest obtained from reference TRBV7-7 and TRBJ2-2, is as follows: GAGVSQSPRYKVTKRGQDVTLRCDPISSHATLYWYQQALGQGPEFLTYFNYEAQPDKSGLPSDRFSAERPEGSISTLTIQRTEQRDSAMYRCASSSLSGVRNTGELFFGEGSRLTVL.

The CDR3, as DNA: TGTGCCAGCAGCTTCCGGCTAGCAGATACGCAGTATTTT. Its protein is CASSFRLADTQYF. The V gene is TRBV7-2, the J gene TRBJ2-3; D is uncertain. The CDR3 extends over 13 amino acids. V was clipped by 3 bases and J by 4 bases, with 8 bases between them. In germline, CDR1 is SGHTA, CDR2 FQGNSA.

V and J are TRBV27 and TRBJ2-1; 12 positions agree with TRBD2. The junction had 15 bases not matched to a gene; V was cut back by 6 bases and J by 6 bases. There are 18 residues in the CDR3. CDR1 and CDR2 (germline): MNHEY, SMNVEV (reference sequence). For the CDR3, the DNA is TGTGCCAGCAGAATCGGGACAGGGCGGACTAGCGGGGCCAATGAGCAGTTCTTC. Translated: CASRIGTGRTSGANEQFF.